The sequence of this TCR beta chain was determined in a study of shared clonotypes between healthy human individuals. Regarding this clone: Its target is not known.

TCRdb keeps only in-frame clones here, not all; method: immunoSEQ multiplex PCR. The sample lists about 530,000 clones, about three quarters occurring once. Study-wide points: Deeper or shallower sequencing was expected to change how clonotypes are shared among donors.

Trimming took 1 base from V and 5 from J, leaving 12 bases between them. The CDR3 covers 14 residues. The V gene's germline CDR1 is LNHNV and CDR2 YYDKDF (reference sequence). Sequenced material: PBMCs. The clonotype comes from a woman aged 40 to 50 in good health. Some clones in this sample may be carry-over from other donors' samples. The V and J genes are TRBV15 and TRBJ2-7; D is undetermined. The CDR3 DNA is TGTGCCACCAGCAGAGTTTTGCTAGACCACGAGCAGTACTTC. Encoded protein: CATSRVLLDHEQYF.